The 5 T cell receptor beta chains in this list originate from one sample, sequenced in a study of blood T cell repertoires in COVID-19. Sequencing was performed with immunoSEQ multiplex PCR; in TCRdb, only in-frame clones are kept and a portion is missing. Of around 200,000 clones in the sample, roughly 88% were seen once. The specimen sequenced was peripheral blood. The receptors here all came from a woman of 80 years or more with acute or convalescent COVID-19.

J is TRBJ1-5 and V is TRBV25-1; no clear D. V was trimmed by 1 base and J by 7 bases, leaving 8 bases between them. Per the germline V gene, CDR1 is MGHDK and CDR2 is SYGVNS. The CDR3 consists of 13 residues. The CDR3 is CASSESRGQPQHF. CDR3 nucleotide sequence: TGTGCCAGCAGTGAATCTCGGGGACAGCCCCAGCATTTT. Drawing the rest from reference TRBV25-1 and TRBJ1-5, the complete variable domain is EADIYQTPRYLVIGTGKKITLECSQTMGHDKMYWYQQDPGMELHLIHYSYGVNSTEKGDLSSESTVSRIRTEHFPLTLESARPSHTSQYLCASSESRGQPQHFGDGTRLSIL.

This clone occurred once. The rearrangement links TRBV7-2 to TRBJ2-7, with TRBD2 matching 9 bases. The CDR3 extends over 16 amino acids. V trimming: 1 base; J trimming: 4 bases; junction bases outside the gene matches: 8. Germline loops: CDR1 SGHTA, CDR2 FQGNSA. For the CDR3, the DNA is TGTGCCAGCAGCTTAGGAAGCGGGAGGTTCGGTTACGAGCAGTACTTC. Its protein product is CASSLGSGRFGYEQYF.

The CDR3 bases are TGTGCCAGCAGCTGGACAGGGGCGTCGGGCTACACCTTC. Its translation is CASSWTGASGYTF. V is TRBV7-2 and J is TRBJ1-2, with 9 bases identical to TRBD1. This CDR3 has 13 residues. From germline, CDR1 is SGHTA and CDR2 FQGNSA. J lost 8 bases, V lost 4 bases, and 5 bases had no gene match.

This chain joins TRBV10-2 and TRBJ1-5; D is uncertain. CDR1 and CDR2 from the germline V gene are WSHSY and SAAADI. The V end lost 0 bases, the J end lost 5 bases, and 17 bases lay between the germline ends. The CDR3 covers 17 residues. The CDR3 DNA sequence: TGCGCCAGCAGTGAGTCGAACGCAAAAAAGAGGGATCAGCCCCAGCATTTT. Translated: CASSESNAKKRDQPQHF.

The V gene is TRBV4-1, the J gene TRBJ2-1, with a tentative D call TRBD1 (6 bases). CDR3 size: 15 residues. Trimming stripped 0 bases from V and 14 bases from J, with 20 bases between. CDR1 is MGHRA, CDR2 YSYEKL, per germline. The CDR3 coding sequence is TGCGCCAGCAGCCAAGATCGGCTAGCTAGGGGGTGGGAGTTCTTC. Its protein product is CASSQDRLARGWEFF.